This T cell receptor (beta chain) was captured by sequencing in a study of T cell responses to AZD1222 COVID-19 vaccine. Study-level findings and limits: The donor cohort was predominantly white British with a female majority, and clonal diversity may have been underestimated.

Concerning this clone: Its target is not known.

From germline, CDR1 is LNHDA and CDR2 SQIVND (reference sequence). Trimming pared 0 bases from V and 1 base from J, leaving 9 bases between. This CDR3 spans 16 amino acids. The protocol was immunoSEQ multiplex PCR, while the TCRdb copy is restricted to in-frame clones and leaves out a portion. The table lists approximately 140,000 clones, more than 80% of them singletons. The sample consisted of peripheral blood, taken 28 days after the second dose of the MenACWY control vaccine. The genes are TRBV19 and TRBJ2-2, with D hard to call. This receptor was taken from an adult who received the MenACWY meningococcal vaccine as a control. CDR3 in DNA: TGTGCCAGTAGTATAGACGGGTCAGGGAACACCGGGGAGCTGTTTTTT. Translation: CASSIDGSGNTGELFF. Supplemented by reference TRBV19 and TRBJ2-2, the full variable domain reads DGGITQSPKYLFRKEGQNVTLSCEQNLNHDAMYWYRQDPGQGLRLIYYSQIVNDFQKGDIAEGYSVSREKKESFPLTVTSAQKNPTAFYLCASSIDGSGNTGELFFGEGSRLTVL.